This T cell receptor beta chain is drawn from a study of T cells in Graves' hyperthyroidism and ophthalmopathy. The diagnostic basis comprised clinical symptoms, serum thyroxine and TRAb, thyroid ultrasound and orbital computed tomography. Germline V gene lookup returns CDR1 SEHNR and CDR2 FQNEAQ (reference sequence). Trimming took off 6 bases at V and 6 bases at J, with 14 bases between the two ends. The CDR3 loop spans 14 amino acids. This clonotype was detected many times. RNA transcripts provided the source from which TCR beta CDR3 regions were amplified. RT-PCR in the first round (using the HTBI primer set) targeted the TCR CDR3. TCRdb passed the multiplex PCR reads through MiXCR, listing each CDR3 protein once. Of 620,000 or so distinct CDR3 sequences in the sample, roughly 14% were seen once.

This sequence originates from a woman aged 45-60 years with Graves' ophthalmopathy. V usage is TRBV7-9 and J usage is TRBJ1-4; maybe TRBD1 (6 bases). The sample was blood. The CDR3 bases are TGTGCCAGCAGGAGGGGGGCGCGGGATGAAAAACTGTTTTTT. This gives the protein CASRRGARDEKLFF.